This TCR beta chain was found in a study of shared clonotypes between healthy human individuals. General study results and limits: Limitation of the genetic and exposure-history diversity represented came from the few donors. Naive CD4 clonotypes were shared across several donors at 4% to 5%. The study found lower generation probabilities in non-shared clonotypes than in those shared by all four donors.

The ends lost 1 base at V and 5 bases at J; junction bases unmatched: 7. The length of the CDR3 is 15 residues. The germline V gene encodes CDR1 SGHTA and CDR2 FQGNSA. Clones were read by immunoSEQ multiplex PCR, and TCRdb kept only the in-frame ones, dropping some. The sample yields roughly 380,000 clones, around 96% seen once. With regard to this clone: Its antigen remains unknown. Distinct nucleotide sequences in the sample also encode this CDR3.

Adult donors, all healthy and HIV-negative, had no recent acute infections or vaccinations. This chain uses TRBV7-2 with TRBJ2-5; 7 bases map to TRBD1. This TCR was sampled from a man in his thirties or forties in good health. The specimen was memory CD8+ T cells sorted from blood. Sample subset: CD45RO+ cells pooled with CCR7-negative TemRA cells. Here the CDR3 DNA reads TGTGCCAGCAGCTTAGGATACAGGGGTGGTGAGACCCAGTACTTC. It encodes CASSLGYRGGETQYF.